These 18 T cell receptor beta chains came from one sample sequenced in a study of spatial heterogeneity in lung cancer. Time point given: blood at routine non-recurrence follow-up after resection. The authors sequenced whole RNA from tumor, nontumor lung or frozen PBMC without sorting. TCRdb itself ran the 5' RACE reads through MiXCR, one entry per CDR3 protein. The sample lists around 47,000 distinct CDR3 sequences, 7.4% occurring once. Sequencing was performed on PBMCs, taken at follow-up. The origin of the receptors is a female donor with early-stage non-small cell lung cancer.

This clonotype was observed many times. The genes are TRBV5-1 and TRBJ2-7, with 8 nucleotides matching TRBD1. The junction had 5 bases not matched to a gene; V was cut back by 1 base and J by 2 bases. This CDR3 region has 15 residues. CDR1 is SGHRS and CDR2 is YFSETQ in the germline V gene. The CDR3 DNA is TGCGCCAGCAGCTTGCCTCAGACAGGGGCCTACGAGCAGTACTTC. As protein: CASSLPQTGAYEQYF.

This clonotype appeared many times. The V gene is TRBV2, the J gene TRBJ2-1; perhaps TRBD1 as D (6 bases). The CDR3 is 14 residues long. The V and J ends lost 3 bases and 4 bases respectively, with 10 bases between them. The V gene's germline CDR1 is SNHLY and CDR2 FYNNEI. In DNA form, the CDR3 reads TGTGCCAGCAGTGATCCCGGACAGTACAATGAGCAGTTCTTC. As protein: CASSDPGQYNEQFF.

The chain recombines TRBV6-2 or TRBV6-3 with TRBJ2-1; TRBD2 matches 8 bases. From germline, CDR1 is MNHEY and CDR2 SVGEGT. The CDR3 is 14 residues long. V trimming: 4 bases; J trimming: 15 bases; junction bases outside the gene matches: 14. The CDR3 DNA is TGTGCCAGCAGTTGGTTCCAGCGGGGGTGGGAAGGGTTCTTC. Translated: CASSWFQRGWEGFF.

This clonotype showed up just a few times. This chain uses TRBV20-1 with TRBJ1-2, with D unresolved. CDR1 is DFQATT, CDR2 SNEGSKA, per germline (reference sequence). CDR3 length equals 12 residues. V lost 0 bases and J lost 7, with 9 bases in between. In DNA, the CDR3 is TGCAGTGCTAGAGATCCGGTGCGTGGCTACACCTTC. This gives the protein CSARDPVRGYTF.

The chain carries TRBV20-1 and TRBJ1-2; D ambiguous. The V and J ends lost 1 base and 3 bases respectively, with 6 bases between them. CDR3 length equals 12 residues. Germline values: CDR1 DFQATT, CDR2 SNEGSKA (reference sequence). CDR3 DNA sequence: TGCAGTGCTAGAGGACGGTACTATGGCTACACCTTC. It translates to CSARGRYYGYTF.

This clonotype was detected a few times. CDR3 region: CASSVPGGNTEAFF. CDR3 nucleotides: TGTGCCAGCAGCGTCCCAGGGGGGAACACTGAAGCTTTCTTT. The J gene is TRBJ1-1, the V gene TRBV3-1, with 7 positions matching TRBD1. The CDR3 spans 14 residues. Trimming removed 5 bases from V and 1 base from J; junction bases left unmatched: 4. Germline V gene lookup returns CDR1 LGHDT and CDR2 YNNKEL (reference sequence).

The chain recombines TRBV20-1 with TRBJ1-5; 7 nucleotides agree with TRBD1. V gave up 3 bases and J gave up 4 bases; unmatched junction bases: 6. Germline V gives CDR1 DFQATT, CDR2 SNEGSKA (reference sequence). The length of the CDR3 is 14 residues. As DNA, the CDR3 is TGCAGTGCTAGTGGGGACAGAGTTAATCAGCCCCAGCATTTT. It translates to CSASGDRVNQPQHF.

This clonotype was found a few times. The rearrangement joins TRBV6-1 to TRBJ2-7; D unresolved. Germline V gives CDR1 MNHNS, CDR2 SASEGT. The CDR3 has 14 amino acids. V shed 4 bases and J shed 3 bases, with 13 bases lying between them. CDR3 sequence: CASSGGPRLYEQYF. The CDR3 region has the DNA TGTGCCAGCAGTGGGGGTCCGAGACTCTACGAGCAGTACTTC.

This clonotype has a count of ten or more. V usage is TRBV10-1 and J usage is TRBJ2-2; 8 bases agree with TRBD1. Germline values: CDR1 WNHNN, CDR2 SYGVQD (reference sequence). With 1 base clipped from V and 11 bases from J, the junction kept 9 bases outside the gene matches. There are 15 residues in the CDR3. CDR3 region: CASSEWTGIRGELFF. The CDR3 region has the DNA TGCGCCAGCAGTGAGTGGACAGGGATTCGCGGCGAGCTGTTTTTT.

At least ten counts were recorded for this clonotype. This chain joins TRBV18 and TRBJ2-2; 7 positions agree with TRBD1. The CDR3 contains 15 residues. Germline V lookup: CDR1 KGHSH, CDR2 LQKENI. Trimming at V came to 2 bases and at J to 5 bases, leaving 5 bases not matched to a gene. In nucleotides, the CDR3 is TGTGCCAGCTCACCAAGGGACAGTGGGACCGGGGAGCTGTTTTTT. Translating gives CASSPRDSGTGELFF.

V gene TRBV6-6 combines with J gene TRBJ1-2, with D unresolved. Germline values: CDR1 MNHNY, CDR2 SVGAGI (reference sequence). CDR3 size: 13 residues. The V gene lost 4 bases and the J gene lost 6 bases, with 12 bases spanning the gap. CDR3 sequence reads: CASSFGRWDGYTF. For the CDR3, the DNA is TGTGCCAGCAGTTTTGGGCGGTGGGATGGCTACACCTTC.

The J gene is TRBJ2-1, the V gene TRBV7-9; 10 positions agree with TRBD2. The V and J ends lost 1 base and 4 bases, in that order; junction bases with no gene match: 7. In germline, CDR1 is SEHNR, CDR2 FQNEAQ (reference sequence). CDR3 length: 17 residues. The CDR3 sequence is CASSLVPGLAPYNEQFF. The CDR3 region has the DNA TGTGCCAGCAGCTTAGTACCGGGACTAGCGCCTTACAATGAGCAGTTCTTC.

Only a few counts were recorded for this clonotype. This chain joins TRBV2 and TRBJ2-7; 10 bases match TRBD1. CDR3 size: 14 residues. Germline CDR1 SNHLY, CDR2 FYNNEI. V was pared by 7 bases and J by 0 bases, with 3 bases of the junction left unmatched. As DNA, the CDR3 is TGTGCCAGCATCGGGACAGGGGTCTCCTACGAGCAGTACTTC. It codes for CASIGTGVSYEQYF. The full variable domain, its missing parts supplied by reference TRBV2 and TRBJ2-7, is EPEVTQTPSHQVTQMGQEVILRCVPISNHLYFYWYRQILGQKVEFLVSFYNNEISEKSEIFDDQFSVERPDGSNFTLKIRSTKLEDSAMYFCASIGTGVSYEQYFGPGTRLTVT.

In this sample, this clonotype turned up many times. The chain has TRBV5-1 and TRBJ2-7, with D perhaps matching TRBD1 (6 bases). This CDR3 spans 17 amino acids. In germline, CDR1 is SGHRS, CDR2 YFSETQ. V was trimmed by 1 base and J by 3 bases, leaving 20 bases between them. CDR3 bases: TGCGCCAGCAGCTTGCATATACAGCAGGACAGTCTCTACGAGCAGTACTTC. Residues: CASSLHIQQDSLYEQYF.

On this clonotype: This clone may be a read error of a much larger clone one base away. The chain combines TRBV20-1 with TRBJ2-3; perhaps TRBD2 as D (6 bases). The CDR3 has 14 amino acids. The germline gives CDR1 DFQATT, CDR2 SNEGSKA (reference sequence). V lost 6 bases and J 2 bases, leaving 15 bases between the germline ends. Here the CDR3 DNA reads TGCAGTGCCGACTCCGGGACTGACACAGATACGCAGTATTTT. As protein: CSADSGTDTDTQYF.

There are many counts of this clonotype. The genes are TRBV9 and TRBJ2-2, with 11 bases matching TRBD1. Germline loops: CDR1 SGDLS, CDR2 YYNGEE. V shed 5 bases and J 8 bases; nucleotides not matched to a gene: 5. The CDR3 is 14 residues long. CDR3 in amino acids: CASRADRGHGELFF. The DNA of the CDR3 is TGTGCCAGCAGAGCGGACAGGGGGCATGGGGAGCTGTTTTTT.

This clonotype was detected many times. The chain links TRBV7-2 to TRBJ2-1, with 7 nucleotides matching TRBD1. The CDR3 length is 14 residues. V gave up 1 base and J gave up 7 bases; unmatched junction bases: 4. The germline V gene has CDR1 SGHTA and CDR2 FQGNSA. The CDR3 DNA is TGTGCCAGCAGCTTAGAGACAGGGCGAAATGAGCAGTTCTTC. Protein product: CASSLETGRNEQFF. The variable domain in full, with the rest retrieved from reference TRBV7-2 and TRBJ2-1, is GAGVSQSPSNKVTEKGKDVELRCDPISGHTALYWYRQSLGQGLEFLIYFQGNSAPDKSGLPSDRFSAERTGGSVSTLTIQRTQQEDSAVYLCASSLETGRNEQFFGPGTRLTVL.

This clonotype was seen more than once but under ten times. This chain connects TRBV18 to TRBJ1-5; 9 nucleotides align to TRBD1. This CDR3 region has 17 residues. Germline trimming cut 3 bases from V and 3 bases from J; bases unmatched to any gene: 9. Germline assignment: CDR1 KGHSH and CDR2 LQKENI. The CDR3 nucleotides are TGTGCCAGCTCACCCGGTACGGGACAGGGTATCAATCAGCCCCAGCATTTT. Protein: CASSPGTGQGINQPQHF.